The 11 T cell receptor beta chains listed next were all sequenced from one sample in a study of cytomegalovirus exposure and HLA in healthy donors. The PCR contained 60 Vbeta and 13 Jbeta primers. The data were produced by immunoSEQ multiplex PCR, yet TCRdb's version contains in-frame clones alone and is incomplete. Reported are 30,000 to 40,000 clones; the ten largest clones contain around 3.3%. Sequenced input: PBMCs. These receptors all come from a woman in her forties in good health and CMV-seropositive.

The chain uses TRBV4-3 and TRBJ2-7; 11 bases fit TRBD2. This CDR3 comprises 17 residues. Germline V gives CDR1 LGHNA, CDR2 YSLEER. The ends lost 3 bases at V and 0 bases at J; junction bases unmatched: 7. In nucleotides, the CDR3 is TGCGCCAGCAGCCAGAGACTAGCGGGAACTTACTCCTACGAGCAGTACTTC. Translation: CASSQRLAGTYSYEQYF.

The rearrangement links TRBV7-2 to TRBJ2-2; the match to TRBD1 covers 7 bases. In germline, CDR1 is SGHTA, CDR2 FQGNSA. Trimming at V came to 4 bases and at J to 4 bases, leaving 6 bases not matched to a gene. This CDR3 has 15 residues. The CDR3 here is CASSSTGWSTGELFF. CDR3 in DNA: TGTGCCAGCAGCTCGACAGGGTGGAGCACCGGGGAGCTGTTTTTT.

The gene calls are TRBV29-1 and TRBJ1-1, with D maybe TRBD1 (5 bases). This CDR3 has 14 amino acids. The ends were cut back, 5 bases at V and 4 bases at J, with 17 bases in the middle. Germline assignment: CDR1 SQVTM and CDR2 ANQGSEA. CDR3 residues: CSVPGAELRTEAFF. The CDR3 DNA follows: TGCAGCGTTCCTGGGGCGGAGCTCCGCACTGAAGCTTTCTTT.

The genes are TRBV30 and TRBJ1-2; unclear D gene. This CDR3 region has 15 residues. Germline assignment: CDR1 GTSNPN and CDR2 SVGIG (reference sequence). V gave up 4 bases and J gave up 2 bases, with 17 bases separating them. In DNA, the CDR3 is TGTGCCTGGACCTCCGGCCAGGATTACAACTATGGCTACACCTTC. This sequence encodes CAWTSGQDYNYGYTF.

The J gene is TRBJ2-2, the V gene TRBV30, with 11 bases lining up with TRBD2. V was clipped by 8 bases and J by 2 bases; unmatched bases: 13. The germline CDR1 and CDR2 sequences are GTSNPN and SVGIG (reference sequence). The CDR3 is 17 residues long. The CDR3 is CAKSSGRTRGNTGELFF. The CDR3 DNA is TGTGCCAAGTCTAGCGGGAGGACAAGGGGCAACACCGGGGAGCTGTTTTTT.

The chain joins TRBV29-1 to TRBJ2-1; a weak D match, TRBD2 (6 bases). V lost 7 bases and J lost 6, with 16 bases in between. Germline V gene lookup returns CDR1 SQVTM and CDR2 ANQGSEA. The CDR3 covers 13 residues. The chain's CDR3 is CSALDLGGNEQFF. DNA for the CDR3: TGCAGCGCCCTAGATCTGGGGGGCAATGAGCAGTTCTTC.

The genes are TRBV6-1 and TRBJ1-1, with unresolved D. Germline CDR1 and CDR2: MNHNS and SASEGT. Trimming cost V 8 bases and J 10 bases, with 20 bases left between them. The CDR3 spans 13 residues. CDR3 bases: TGTGCCAGCCCCGGGAGGTCCCGTATTGGAGCTTTCTTT. It translates to CASPGRSRIGAFF.

This sequence joins TRBV4-1 and TRBJ1-5, with D perhaps matching TRBD1 (6 bases). Between the trimmed V and J ends, which lost 4 bases and 2 bases, there was a span of 18 bases. This CDR3 is 17 amino acids long. The germline V gene encodes CDR1 MGHRA and CDR2 YSYEKL. Here the CDR3 reads CASSRLTGFMGNQPQHF. The CDR3 bases are TGCGCCAGCAGCCGGTTGACAGGTTTTATGGGCAATCAGCCCCAGCATTTT.

J is TRBJ2-3 and V is TRBV4-1; tentatively, D is TRBD2 (6 bases). Trimming pared 0 bases from V and 4 bases from J, leaving 14 bases between. CDR3 size: 16 residues. CDR1 and CDR2 from the germline V gene are MGHRA and YSYEKL. The DNA of the CDR3 is TGCGCCAGCAGCCAAGATCAGTACGGGAGCGCAGATACGCAGTATTTT. Translation gives CASSQDQYGSADTQYF.

The V call is TRBV27, the J call TRBJ1-5; D is perhaps TRBD1 (6 bases). Germline CDR1 is MNHEY and CDR2 is SMNVEV (reference sequence). Trimming removed 8 bases at V and 4 bases at J, with 15 bases between. This CDR3 has 14 residues. For the CDR3, the DNA is TGTGCCAGCCGTCCCGGGACAAGTAATCAGCCCCAGCATTTT. Protein sequence: CASRPGTSNQPQHF.

The rearrangement joins TRBV7-7 to TRBJ2-2; no definite D call. Germline CDR1 is SSHAT and CDR2 is FNYEAQ (reference sequence). The CDR3 sequence is 11 residues long. In DNA form, the CDR3 reads TGTGCTACAGTGCACACCGGGGAGCTGTTTTTT. This translates into CATVHTGELFF.